These 15 T cell receptor beta chains came from one sample sequenced in a study of blood T cell repertoires in COVID-19. Profiling relied on immunoSEQ multiplex PCR, and the TCRdb table lists in-frame clones only, not all of them. The data contain some 380,000 clones, about four fifths of them seen just once; the ten biggest clones take up roughly 1.2%. The sample comprised peripheral blood. Receptor source: a human donor with acute or convalescent COVID-19. The donor label of this sample is uncertain.

The chain links TRBV30 to TRBJ1-6; TRBD1 aligns across 8 bases. CDR3 length equals 15 residues. Per the germline V gene, CDR1 is GTSNPN and CDR2 is SVGIG (reference sequence). V trimming: 2 bases; J trimming: 10 bases; junction bases outside the gene matches: 10. For the CDR3, the DNA is TGTGCCTGGAGTTCAGGGGGCTCCCGTGGGTCACCCCTCCACTTT. Translated: CAWSSGGSRGSPLHF.

The J gene is TRBJ1-2, the V gene TRBV4-1; a weak D match, TRBD1 (5 bases). V was trimmed by 1 base and J by 3 bases, leaving 9 bases between them. Germline-derived CDR1 and CDR2 are MGHRA and YSYEKL. The CDR3 has 14 residues. CDR3 nucleotides: TGCGCCAGCAGCCAAGGCTCAGGGCACTATGGCTACACCTTC. Translated, it gives CASSQGSGHYGYTF.

This clone came up many times. This chain uses TRBV12-1 with TRBJ2-1; the tabulated D call, TRBD2, remains unverified against the DNA. TRBV12-1 is shown as a pseudogene. There are 17 residues in the CDR3. The CDR3 nucleotides read TGTGCCAGCAGCTTTAGGACTCCCGGGGAGGAGATCAATGAGCAGTTCTTC. It yields the protein CASSFRTPGEEINEQFF.

V is TRBV7-8 and J is TRBJ1-6; TRBD1 might be the D (6 bases). The V end lost 3 bases, the J end lost 9 bases, and 12 bases lay between the germline ends. This CDR3 region has 14 residues. CDR1 and CDR2 from the germline V gene are SGHVS and FQNEAQ. The CDR3 bases are TGTGCCAGCAGCTTCCAGGGGACGCGTTCACCCCTCCACTTT. Translating it yields CASSFQGTRSPLHF.

The rearrangement uses TRBV3-1 (or the pseudogene TRBV3-2) and TRBJ2-1; 9 nucleotides line up with TRBD1. The CDR3 runs 17 residues. The ends lost 2 bases at V and 5 bases at J; junction bases unmatched: 10. CDR1 is LGHDT and CDR2 is YNNKEL in the germline V gene (reference sequence). The DNA for the CDR3 is TGTGCCAGCAGCCAAAGACCCGGGACAGGGAAAAACAATGAGCAGTTCTTC. Translated, it gives CASSQRPGTGKNNEQFF.

This clone was recorded a few times. The J gene is TRBJ1-2, the V gene TRBV19, with 8 bases identical to TRBD1. The CDR3 is made up of 13 amino acids. Germline-derived CDR1 and CDR2 are LNHDA and SQIVND (reference sequence). V lost 5 bases, J lost 8 bases, and 7 bases stayed unmatched. The CDR3 nucleotides read TGTGCCAGTAGTCCGGACAGGGTGAGAGGCTACACCTTC. Its translation: CASSPDRVRGYTF.

The rearrangement links TRBV30 to TRBJ2-1; 12 bases align to TRBD2. Losses at the gene ends were 2 bases for V and 0 bases for J; bases not matched to a gene: 14. CDR1 is GTSNPN and CDR2 is SVGIG in the germline V gene (reference sequence). The CDR3 runs to 20 residues. The DNA of the CDR3 is TGTGCCTGGAGTTTAGGGTGGACTAGCGGGATAAGGAGCTCCTACAATGAGCAGTTCTTC. This translates into CAWSLGWTSGIRSSYNEQFF.

The chain combines TRBV6-4 with TRBJ1-1; perhaps TRBD1 as D (6 bases). CDR3 length: 13 amino acids. The ends were cut back, 4 bases at V and 4 bases at J, with 10 bases in the middle. CDR1 MRHNA and CDR2 SNTAGT come from the germline V gene. CDR3 coding DNA: TGTGCCAGCAGTGCACAGGGCGGCACTGAAGCTTTCTTT. Encoded protein: CASSAQGGTEAFF.

This clone is a singleton in its sample. This chain connects TRBV10-2 to TRBJ2-3; TRBD2 might be the D (5 bases). This CDR3 spans 14 amino acids. V was clipped by 7 bases and J by 2 bases, with 13 bases between them. Per the germline V gene, CDR1 is WSHSY and CDR2 is SAAADI. CDR3 DNA sequence: TGCGCCAGCAATCCCGGACTCCTCACAGATACGCAGTATTTT. Translating it yields CASNPGLLTDTQYF.

The chain uses TRBV30 and TRBJ1-3, with D unresolved. V was shortened by 2 bases and J by 4 bases, with 9 bases between the two germline ends. Germline CDR1 reads GTSNPN; CDR2 reads SVGIG (reference sequence). The CDR3 length is 13 residues. Written as DNA, the CDR3 is TGTGCCTGGAGTTGGGCACAGGGAAACACCATATATTTT. Residues: CAWSWAQGNTIYF.

The V call is TRBV11-2, the J call TRBJ2-3; the match to TRBD1 covers 7 bases. The germline V gene has CDR1 SGHAT and CDR2 FQNNGV. V lost 3 bases to trimming and J lost 12 bases; unmatched junction nucleotides: 6. The CDR3 spans 12 residues. CDR3 residues: CASSFSGQRQYF. As DNA, the CDR3 is TGTGCCAGCAGCTTCTCGGGACAGCGCCAGTATTTT.

This clone came up once. The CDR3 here is CASSSPGDRVGRTEAFF. The CDR3 DNA sequence: TGTGCCAGCAGTTCACCCGGGGACAGGGTAGGAAGAACTGAAGCTTTCTTT. The chain couples TRBV28 to TRBJ1-1; TRBD1 agrees at 9 bases. Germline V gene data show CDR1 as MDHEN and CDR2 as SYDVKM. The CDR3 totals 17 residues. Trimming cost V 4 bases and J 5 bases; bases outside gene matches: 14.

V is TRBV5-4 and J is TRBJ2-7; 7 nucleotides line up with TRBD1. CDR1 is SGHNT and CDR2 is YYREEE in the germline V gene (reference sequence). The V segment lost 0 bases and the J segment 7 bases; nucleotides outside the gene matches: 7. CDR3 length equals 14 residues. The CDR3 DNA reads as TGTGCCAGCAGCTTGGGCGACAGGGTCGAGGAGCAGTACTTC. It codes for CASSLGDRVEEQYF.

In regard to this clone: Different DNA sequences within this sample yield the same CDR3. The V and J genes are TRBV3-1 (or the pseudogene TRBV3-2) and TRBJ2-1; 7 bases line up with TRBD2. CDR3 length: 17 residues. V shed 0 bases, J shed 3 bases, and the junction held 8 bases outside the gene matches. Germline V CDR1 and CDR2: LGHDT, YNNKEL (reference sequence). As DNA, the CDR3 is TGTGCCAGCAGCCAAGAGCTTGGCGGGAGCCGCTACAATGAGCAGTTCTTC. This translates into CASSQELGGSRYNEQFF.

Regarding this clone: The sample contains more than one DNA sequence encoding this CDR3. The chain combines TRBV29-1 with TRBJ2-7; 8 bases line up with TRBD1. The CDR3 is made up of 13 amino acids. Germline loops: CDR1 SQVTM, CDR2 ANQGSEA. V was clipped by 5 bases and J by 0 bases; unmatched bases: 3. The CDR3, as DNA: TGCAGCGTTCGGACAGGGAGCTCCTACGAGCAGTACTTC. Protein: CSVRTGSSYEQYF.